The sequence of this T cell receptor beta chain was determined in a study of T cell repertoires in cytomegalovirus infection. Study information: From public TCR beta signatures came an indication of both CMV infection and matching HLA type. Findings and caveats of the study: Summed frequency of shared TCR beta families picked out CMV carriers who also had the relevant HLA. CMV-specific TCR beta clonotypes restricted by HLA-C dominated the ex vivo response.

TCRdb ran MiXCR on the reads and lists one entry per CDR3 protein. The table includes about 250,000 distinct CDR3 sequences, roughly 6.5% detected once. At least ten counts were recorded for this clonotype. Its specificity is unknown. The material sequenced was PBMCs. The origin of this receptor is a human donor in good health (CMV status not recorded). Some clones in this sample may be carry-over from other donors' samples.

CDR3 DNA sequence: TGCAGTGCTAGAGTCAACCGAGGCAGCGATAATTCACCCCTCCACTTT. It codes for CSARVNRGSDNSPLHF. This rearrangement joins TRBV20-1 to TRBJ1-6; D unresolved. The CDR3 totals 16 residues. Trimming stripped 1 base from V and 5 bases from J, with 15 bases between. CDR1 is DFQATT, CDR2 SNEGSKA, per germline (reference sequence).